This TCR beta chain was recorded in a study of blood T cell repertoires in COVID-19. In the study overall: T cells, B-cell-depleted T cells, or PBMCs provided the cDNA or gDNA that served as material.

A Seattle source enrolled patients during active infection and followed them longitudinally. Per the original data handling: Amplification of reference gene primers provided the estimated nucleated cell counts. Assay: immunoSEQ multiplex PCR; the TCRdb copy retains only in-frame clones and omits some. That table is the source of V, J and clone size, and D and trimming were worked out from the DNA. The data hold 250,000 or so clones, with nearly 95% observed a single time. This clonotype was obtained from a man aged 30 to 39 with COVID-19, enrolled during active disease. The sequencing input was peripheral blood.

CDR3 in amino acids: CASSAQGSRYEQYF. The CDR3 DNA reads as TGTGCCAGCTCAGCTCAGGGGTCCAGATACGAGCAGTACTTC. This chain connects TRBV18 to TRBJ2-7; the D gene is possibly TRBD1 (6 bases). The V and J ends lost 5 bases and 4 bases respectively, with 15 bases between them. Germline V lookup: CDR1 KGHSH, CDR2 LQKENI. The length of the CDR3 is 14 residues.